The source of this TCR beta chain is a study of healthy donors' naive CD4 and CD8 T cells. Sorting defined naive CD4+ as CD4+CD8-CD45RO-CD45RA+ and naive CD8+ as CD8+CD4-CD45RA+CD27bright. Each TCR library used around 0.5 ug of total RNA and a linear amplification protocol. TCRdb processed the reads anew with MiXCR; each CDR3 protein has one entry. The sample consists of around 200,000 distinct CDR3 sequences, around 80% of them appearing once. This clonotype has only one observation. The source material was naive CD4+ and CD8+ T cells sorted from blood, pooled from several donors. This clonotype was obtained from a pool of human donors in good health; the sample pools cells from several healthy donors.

CDR3 sequence (DNA): TGTGCCAGCAGTTTACACGGCACAGATACGCAGTATTTT. It encodes CASSLHGTDTQYF. This chain links TRBV27 with TRBJ2-3, with no clear D. Germline V gene data show CDR1 as MNHEY and CDR2 as SMNVEV (reference sequence). The CDR3 runs to 13 residues. V dropped 2 bases and J dropped 1 base, with 4 bases sitting between them.